These T cell receptor beta chains were read from a single sample in a study of shared clonotypes between healthy human individuals. Using immunoSEQ multiplex PCR, the repertoire was profiled, and TCRdb retains in-frame clones only, with some absent. The table has more than 450,000 clones, about four fifths seen once; the top ten hold approximately 13%. Sequenced: PBMCs. The receptors here all came from a woman aged 40 to 49 in good health. Some clones in this sample may be carry-over from other donors' samples. Each CDR3 is given with its conserved first and last residue. Each record gives: CDR3 protein, CDR3 DNA, J gene, D gene, V gene, clone size. D genes are given only for firm matches. Only some rows state a clone size, as once, few, many or a class for expanded clones.

CDR3aa: CASSPGSGQETYEQYF
CDR3nt: TGCGCCAGCAGCCCAGGGTCCGGACAGGAGACCTACGAGCAGTACTTC
j_gene: TRBJ2-7
d_gene: TRBD1
v_gene: TRBV5-1
abundance: -

CDR3aa: CASTPGVGALYEQYF
CDR3nt: TGTGCCAGCACCCCGGGGGTAGGGGCTCTCTACGAGCAGTACTTC
j_gene: TRBJ2-7
d_gene: -
v_gene: TRBV6-5
abundance: few

CDR3aa: CASSYSSAGGNEQFF
CDR3nt: TGTGCCAGCAGTTACTCTAGTGCGGGAGGGAATGAGCAGTTCTTC
j_gene: TRBJ2-1
d_gene: TRBD2
v_gene: TRBV6-6
abundance: few

CDR3aa: CASSPGPGTGGGSTEAFF
CDR3nt: TGTGCCAGCAGCCCGGGCCCCGGGACAGGGGGTGGAAGCACTGAAGCTTTCTTT
j_gene: TRBJ1-1
d_gene: TRBD1
v_gene: TRBV5-5
abundance: -

CDR3aa: CASSPFRGNTDTQYF
CDR3nt: TGCGCCAGCAGCCCGTTTCGGGGGAACACAGATACGCAGTATTTT
j_gene: TRBJ2-3
d_gene: -
v_gene: TRBV5-1
abundance: -

CDR3aa: CASSQYQINTEAFF
CDR3nt: TGTGCCAGCTCACAGTATCAGATTAACACTGAAGCTTTCTTT
j_gene: TRBJ1-1
d_gene: -
v_gene: TRBV18
abundance: -

CDR3aa: CATSTGTGNTGELFF
CDR3nt: TGTGCCACCAGCACCGGGACAGGGAACACCGGGGAGCTGTTTTTT
j_gene: TRBJ2-2
d_gene: TRBD1
v_gene: TRBV15
abundance: few

CDR3aa: CASSLAQVSYEQYF
CDR3nt: TGTGCCAGCAGCTTAGCGCAGGTTTCCTACGAGCAGTACTTC
j_gene: TRBJ2-7
d_gene: -
v_gene: TRBV7-8
abundance: -

CDR3aa: CATSRDRGGRGLPYEQYF
CDR3nt: TGTGCCACCAGCAGAGATCGGGGGGGCAGGGGGCTGCCCTACGAGCAGTACTTC
j_gene: TRBJ2-7
d_gene: -
v_gene: TRBV15
abundance: -

CDR3aa: CASSKNGQGTNGYTF
CDR3nt: TGTGCCAGCAGTAAGAACGGACAGGGGACCAATGGCTACACCTTC
j_gene: TRBJ1-2
d_gene: TRBD1
v_gene: TRBV28
abundance: many

CDR3aa: CASRRLAGSQFSGNTIYF
CDR3nt: TGTGCCAGCAGACGTTTGGCGGGAAGCCAATTCTCTGGAAACACCATATATTTT
j_gene: TRBJ1-3
d_gene: -
v_gene: TRBV28
abundance: -

CDR3aa: CASSFMKAGGYEQYF
CDR3nt: TGTGCCAGCAGCTTTATGAAAGCGGGAGGTTACGAGCAGTACTTC
j_gene: TRBJ2-7
d_gene: TRBD2
v_gene: TRBV5-5
abundance: -

CDR3aa: CASSHRDRRLFF
CDR3nt: TGTGCCAGCAGTCACCGGGACAGGAGGCTGTTTTTT
j_gene: TRBJ2-2
d_gene: TRBD1
v_gene: TRBV28
abundance: -

CDR3aa: CASSPGGAVKEKLFF
CDR3nt: TGTGCCAGCTCTCCAGGGGGCGCGGTTAAGGAAAAACTGTTTTTT
j_gene: TRBJ1-4
d_gene: TRBD1
v_gene: TRBV18
abundance: -

CDR3aa: CASSFDILYTF
CDR3nt: TGTGCCAGCAGCTTCGACATTCTCTACACCTTC
j_gene: TRBJ1-2
d_gene: -
v_gene: TRBV7-9
abundance: -

CDR3aa: CASSQGSAGGYTGELFF
CDR3nt: TGTGCCAGCAGCCAAGGCTCAGCGGGAGGGTATACCGGGGAGCTGTTTTTT
j_gene: TRBJ2-2
d_gene: TRBD2
v_gene: TRBV4-2
abundance: -

CDR3aa: CASSLGGRSSYNEQFF
CDR3nt: TGTGCCAGCAGCCTGGGTGGGAGAAGCTCCTACAATGAGCAGTTCTTC
j_gene: TRBJ2-1
d_gene: -
v_gene: TRBV28
abundance: -

CDR3aa: CASSDPGRWDSYEQYF
CDR3nt: TGTGCCAGCAGTGACCCCGGGAGGTGGGACTCCTACGAGCAGTACTTC
j_gene: TRBJ2-7
d_gene: TRBD2
v_gene: TRBV2
abundance: many

CDR3aa: CASSLVGFQETQYF
CDR3nt: TGTGCCAGCAGCTTGGTGGGCTTCCAAGAGACCCAGTACTTC
j_gene: TRBJ2-5
d_gene: -
v_gene: TRBV11-2
abundance: -

CDR3aa: CASNPGRDYEYEQFF
CDR3nt: TGTGCCAGTAACCCCGGGCGGGATTACGAGTATGAGCAGTTCTTC
j_gene: TRBJ2-1
d_gene: -
v_gene: TRBV19
abundance: once

CDR3aa: CASSEYWDRGEQYF
CDR3nt: TGTGCCAGCAGTGAATACTGGGACAGGGGAGAGCAGTACTTC
j_gene: TRBJ2-7
d_gene: TRBD1
v_gene: TRBV25-1
abundance: -

CDR3aa: CASSLESYEQYF
CDR3nt: TGTGCCAGCAGCTTAGAATCGTACGAGCAGTACTTC
j_gene: TRBJ2-7
d_gene: -
v_gene: TRBV7-2
abundance: -

CDR3aa: CASSFVLAGDKYNEQFF
CDR3nt: TGCGCCAGCAGCTTTGTGCTAGCGGGAGATAAATACAATGAGCAGTTCTTC
j_gene: TRBJ2-1
d_gene: TRBD2
v_gene: TRBV5-1
abundance: -

CDR3aa: CASSIDRTANVLTF
CDR3nt: TGTGCCAGTAGTATTGACAGGACAGCCAACGTCCTGACTTTC
j_gene: TRBJ2-6
d_gene: -
v_gene: TRBV19
abundance: -

CDR3aa: CASSSGALHTDTQYF
CDR3nt: TGTGCCAGCTCCTCCGGGGCACTACACACAGATACGCAGTATTTT
j_gene: TRBJ2-3
d_gene: -
v_gene: TRBV27
abundance: once

CDR3aa: CASSPLAAEETQYF
CDR3nt: TGTGCCAGCTCACCGCTAGCGGCTGAAGAGACCCAGTACTTC
j_gene: TRBJ2-5
d_gene: TRBD2
v_gene: TRBV18
abundance: few

CDR3aa: CASSSSTSRNYNEQFF
CDR3nt: TGTGCCAGCAGCTCCTCGACTAGCAGAAACTACAATGAGCAGTTCTTC
j_gene: TRBJ2-1
d_gene: TRBD2
v_gene: TRBV7-9
abundance: few

CDR3aa: CASSPRDSNEQFF
CDR3nt: TGTGCCAGCAGCCCAAGGGACAGCAATGAGCAGTTCTTC
j_gene: TRBJ2-1
d_gene: TRBD1
v_gene: TRBV7-9
abundance: -

CDR3aa: CATSRERGSGRAIEQFF
CDR3nt: TGTGCCACCAGCAGAGAAAGAGGGAGCGGGAGGGCAATTGAGCAGTTCTTC
j_gene: TRBJ2-1
d_gene: TRBD2
v_gene: TRBV15
abundance: -

CDR3aa: CASSERDSNQPQHF
CDR3nt: TGTGCCAGCAGTGAAAGGGACAGCAATCAGCCCCAGCATTTT
j_gene: TRBJ1-5
d_gene: -
v_gene: TRBV25-1
abundance: -

CDR3aa: CASSQGPAGEKLFF
CDR3nt: TGCGCCAGCAGCCAAGGCCCGGCGGGGGAAAAACTGTTTTTT
j_gene: TRBJ1-4
d_gene: -
v_gene: TRBV4-3
abundance: -

CDR3aa: CASSPTITHYEQYF
CDR3nt: TGTGCCAGCAGTCCGACTATAACACACTACGAGCAGTACTTC
j_gene: TRBJ2-7
d_gene: -
v_gene: TRBV27
abundance: -

CDR3aa: CASSERDYDYTEAFF
CDR3nt: TGTGCCAGCAGCGAGCGGGACTACGACTACACTGAAGCTTTCTTT
j_gene: TRBJ1-1
d_gene: -
v_gene: TRBV7-8
abundance: -

CDR3aa: CAIRSDSQETQYF
CDR3nt: TGTGCCATCAGGTCGGACAGCCAAGAGACCCAGTACTTC
j_gene: TRBJ2-5
d_gene: -
v_gene: TRBV10-3
abundance: -

CDR3aa: CASSLATMDNEQFF
CDR3nt: TGCGCCAGCAGCTTGGCCACAATGGACAATGAGCAGTTCTTC
j_gene: TRBJ2-1
d_gene: -
v_gene: TRBV5-1
abundance: -

CDR3aa: CASSLGLAGEEDTQYF
CDR3nt: TGTGCCAGCAGCTTAGGACTAGCGGGAGAGGAGGATACGCAGTATTTT
j_gene: TRBJ2-3
d_gene: TRBD2
v_gene: TRBV11-3
abundance: -

CDR3aa: CASRSLGVKKMNTEAFF
CDR3nt: TGTGCCAGCAGGTCACTGGGGGTCAAGAAGATGAACACTGAAGCTTTCTTT
j_gene: TRBJ1-1
d_gene: -
v_gene: TRBV7-9
abundance: -

CDR3aa: CASSPRVGTGEQYF
CDR3nt: TGTGCCAGCAGCCCCCGGGTAGGAACGGGAGAGCAGTACTTC
j_gene: TRBJ2-7
d_gene: -
v_gene: TRBV11-2
abundance: -

CDR3aa: CAWTRKDEQYF
CDR3nt: TGTGCCTGGACGCGAAAGGACGAGCAGTACTTC
j_gene: TRBJ2-7
d_gene: -
v_gene: TRBV30
abundance: -

CDR3aa: CASSQNTGFTGELFF
CDR3nt: TGCGCCAGCAGCCAAAATACGGGGTTCACCGGGGAGCTGTTTTTT
j_gene: TRBJ2-2
d_gene: -
v_gene: TRBV4-3
abundance: -

CDR3aa: CASSLYLGSDTQYF
CDR3nt: TGTGCCAGCAGCTTATATTTGGGTTCAGATACGCAGTATTTT
j_gene: TRBJ2-3
d_gene: -
v_gene: TRBV11-2
abundance: -

CDR3aa: CSVDRSSSGGFYNEQFF
CDR3nt: TGCAGCGTTGATCGGTCAAGCAGCGGGGGCTTTTACAATGAGCAGTTCTTC
j_gene: TRBJ2-1
d_gene: TRBD2
v_gene: TRBV29-1
abundance: -

CDR3aa: CASSGQDMYGYTF
CDR3nt: TGTGCCAGCAGCGGACAGGATATGTATGGCTACACCTTC
j_gene: TRBJ1-2
d_gene: TRBD1
v_gene: TRBV4-2
abundance: many

CDR3aa: CASSTTKGVAGGPWEQYF
CDR3nt: TGCGCCAGCAGCACCACCAAGGGGGTAGCGGGAGGTCCGTGGGAGCAGTACTTC
j_gene: TRBJ2-7
d_gene: TRBD2
v_gene: TRBV5-1
abundance: -

CDR3aa: CASSRRDGNQPQHF
CDR3nt: TGTGCCAGCAGCAGACGGGACGGCAATCAGCCCCAGCATTTT
j_gene: TRBJ1-5
d_gene: -
v_gene: TRBV7-2
abundance: few

CDR3aa: CASSDGQGNTEAFF
CDR3nt: TGTGCCAGCAGTGACGGACAGGGCAACACTGAAGCTTTCTTT
j_gene: TRBJ1-1
d_gene: TRBD1
v_gene: TRBV6-1
abundance: -

CDR3aa: CASSYFRGYEQYF
CDR3nt: TGTGCCAGCAGCTATTTTCGAGGTTACGAGCAGTACTTC
j_gene: TRBJ2-7
d_gene: -
v_gene: TRBV5-6
abundance: once

CDR3aa: CASSAPNTDTQYF
CDR3nt: TGTGCCTCCAGCGCCCCGAACACAGATACGCAGTATTTT
j_gene: TRBJ2-3
d_gene: -
v_gene: TRBV28
abundance: -

CDR3aa: CAWAEGTEAFF
CDR3nt: TGTGCCTGGGCGGAGGGGACTGAAGCTTTCTTT
j_gene: TRBJ1-1
d_gene: -
v_gene: TRBV30
abundance: -